This T cell receptor (beta chain) was captured by sequencing in a study of OX40 agonist ivuxolimab in advanced cancers. Study overall: Aged roughly 23 to 79 with a mean of approximately 57 years, they were more than 80% male. Prior checkpoint blockade (anti-PD-1, anti-PD-L1 or anti-CTLA-4) was permitted; approximately 40% had it.

The CDR3 is 14 amino acids. V lost 3 bases, J lost 11 bases, and 14 bases lay in between. The germline V gene has CDR1 KGHSH and CDR2 LQKENI. Broader study findings: Blood T cells, both CD4+ and CD8+, expanded clonally by week 6 at 0.1 to 3.0 mg/kg.

About this clone itself: As yet, its antigen is unknown.

TCRdb's table, derived via immunoSEQ multiplex PCR, lists solely in-frame clones and lacks some. The sample shows approximately 89,000 clones, approximately 90% of them seen only once. The sample was CD4+ or CD8+ T cells sorted from blood, taken in a trial of the OX40 agonist ivuxolimab. J is TRBJ1-6 and V is TRBV18, with D possibly being TRBD1 (6 bases). The receptor was isolated from an adult with an advanced solid tumor such as melanoma, head and neck, liver or kidney cancer. CDR3 nucleotides: TGTGCCAGCTCACCCTCCAGGGGAGTAGCACCCCTCCACTTT. This sequence encodes CASSPSRGVAPLHF.